The present TCR beta chain was sequenced within a study of CD8+CD57+ T cells in acquired aplastic anemia. Background on the study: Sorted CD4+ and CD8+ cell DNA averaged about 3 ug.

The germline V gene encodes CDR1 LNHDA and CDR2 SQIVND (reference sequence). The CDR3 totals 14 residues. V shed 5 bases and J 3 bases; nucleotides not matched to a gene: 7. Genomic DNA acted as the template from which TCR beta VDJ combination and CDR3 sequence profiling were carried out. Using its own MiXCR run on the reads, TCRdb lists one record per CDR3 protein. The sample consists of hundreds of thousands of distinct CDR3 sequences, 45% to 65% of them appearing once. Patients selected for sequencing had displayed CD8+CD57+ cell expansion by flow cytometry. Among the patients, all had severe acquired aplastic anemia.

This chain joins TRBV19 and TRBJ2-7; 7 positions agree with TRBD1. The sequence was collected from a human donor with aplastic anemia. The sample consisted of sorted CD4+, CD8+, or CD8+CD57+ T cells (not recorded which) from PBMCs. CDR3 in DNA: TGTGCCAGTAGTGTTGGACAGGTTCACTACGAGCAGTACTTC. Amino acid sequence: CASSVGQVHYEQYF.